The rows below give T cell receptor beta chains drawn from one sample of a study of shared clonotypes between healthy human individuals. Libraries were prepared by immunoSEQ multiplex PCR; TCRdb keeps only in-frame clonotypes and omits some of them. The sample includes about half a million clones, 60% to 80% seen only once; the top ten take more than 10%. Material: PBMCs. The source is a woman between 40 and 50 years old in good health. Some clones in this sample may be carry-over from other donors' samples. Both conserved end residues are part of each CDR3. A D gene is named only where the DNA matches it firmly. Size is omitted from some rows. Given values are once, few, many or a class for expanded clones.

j_call,clone_size,v_call,d_call,cdr3_aa,cdr3_nt
TRBJ2-3,-,TRBV28,-,CASSPDFSTDTQYF,TGTGCCAGCAGCCCAGATTTCAGCACAGATACGCAGTATTTT
TRBJ2-1,many,TRBV2,-,CASSESGAYNEQFF,TGTGCCAGCAGTGAATCAGGGGCCTACAATGAGCAGTTCTTC
TRBJ2-7,-,TRBV4-1,-,CASSRSGTQDYEQYF,TGCGCCAGCAGCCGCTCCGGGACACAGGACTACGAGCAGTACTTC
TRBJ2-7,many,TRBV28,TRBD1,CASSDRDEQYF,TGTGCCAGCAGCGACAGGGACGAGCAGTACTTC
TRBJ2-5,-,TRBV7-9,TRBD1,CASSPTGGWGLQETQYF,TGTGCCAGCAGCCCTACAGGGGGCTGGGGACTCCAAGAGACCCAGTACTTC
TRBJ2-7,-,TRBV28,-,CASSFVYLGGSYEQYF,TGTGCCAGCAGTTTCGTCTACCTCGGGGGATCCTACGAGCAGTACTTC
TRBJ2-1,-,TRBV5-1,-,CASSILLGQEQFF,TGCGCCAGCAGCATCTTACTAGGGCAAGAGCAGTTCTTC
TRBJ2-1,-,TRBV9,-,CASSPEYNEQFF,TGTGCCAGCAGCCCAGAGTACAATGAGCAGTTCTTC
TRBJ2-7,-,TRBV28,-,CASSFSGVYEQYF,TGTGCCAGCAGTTTTTCCGGCGTCTACGAGCAGTACTTC
TRBJ1-2,-,TRBV10-3,-,CAISADFNYGYTF,TGTGCCATCAGTGCGGACTTTAACTATGGCTACACCTTC
TRBJ1-5,-,TRBV2,-,CASSQGHSNQPQHF,TGTGCCAGCAGTCAGGGCCACAGCAATCAGCCCCAGCATTTT
TRBJ2-1,-,TRBV7-2,TRBD2,CASSLETSSHNEQFF,TGTGCCAGCAGCTTAGAGACTAGCAGCCACAATGAGCAGTTCTTC
TRBJ2-7,few,TRBV5-1,-,CASSLGYEQHF,TGCGCCAGCAGCTTGGGTTACGAGCAGCACTTC
TRBJ2-1,many,TRBV6-4,TRBD2,CASSDSGGSSNEQFF,TGTGCCAGCAGTGACTCCGGCGGGAGTTCCAATGAGCAGTTCTTC
TRBJ2-7,once,TRBV28,-,CASGWDFSYEQYF,TGTGCCAGCGGGTGGGACTTTTCCTACGAGCAGTACTTC
TRBJ2-1,-,TRBV29-1,TRBD2,CSVALGLAGGFEQFF,TGCAGCGTTGCCCTGGGACTAGCGGGAGGGTTTGAGCAGTTCTTC
TRBJ2-3,-,TRBV19,TRBD2,CASTTRGREGEDTQYF,TGTGCCAGTACCACTCGAGGGCGGGAGGGGGAAGATACGCAGTATTTT
TRBJ2-2,-,TRBV5-1,TRBD2,CASSLASGNTGELFF,TGCGCCAGCAGCTTGGCTAGCGGAAACACCGGGGAGCTGTTTTTT
TRBJ2-7,-,TRBV19,TRBD1,CASSKGTGASYEQYF,TGTGCCAGTAGTAAAGGGACAGGGGCCTCCTACGAGCAGTACTTC
TRBJ2-2,-,TRBV9,TRBD1,CASSVGTGNTGELFF,TGTGCCAGCAGCGTGGGGACAGGCAACACCGGGGAGCTGTTTTTT
TRBJ1-2,-,TRBV5-8,-,CASSYVRSYGYTF,TGTGCCAGCAGTTATGTCAGAAGCTATGGCTACACCTTC
TRBJ2-1,-,TRBV29-1,TRBD2,CSVRAGTSGYNEQFF,TGCAGCGTTCGCGCCGGGACTAGCGGATACAATGAGCAGTTCTTC
TRBJ2-1,-,TRBV27,-,CASSQAAYNEQFF,TGTGCCAGCAGCCAAGCGGCCTACAATGAGCAGTTCTTC
TRBJ2-7,-,TRBV7-2,TRBD2,CASSPSYPRERLYEQYF,TGTGCCAGCAGCCCCTCCTATCCGCGGGAGCGCTTGTACGAGCAGTACTTC
TRBJ2-3,-,TRBV29-1,-,CSVEFGSGYTDTQYF,TGCAGCGTTGAATTTGGTAGCGGATACACAGATACGCAGTATTTT
TRBJ1-1,-,TRBV5-1,TRBD1,CASSLGQGAIEAFF,TGCGCCAGCAGCTTGGGACAGGGGGCGATTGAAGCTTTCTTT
TRBJ1-2,once,TRBV4-1,-,CASSQDNGAEYYGYTF,TGCGCCAGCAGCCAAGATAACGGCGCGGAATACTATGGCTACACCTTC
TRBJ2-5,once,TRBV30,-,CAWGPPETRYF,TGTGCCTGGGGTCCCCCGGAGACCCGGTACTTC
TRBJ1-6,-,TRBV10-3,TRBD1,CAISEGDSQRSPLHF,TGTGCCATCAGTGAAGGGGACAGTCAAAGGTCACCCCTCCACTTT
TRBJ2-2,-,TRBV11-3,TRBD2,CASSPIAGVNTGELFF,TGTGCCAGCAGCCCAATAGCGGGAGTTAACACCGGGGAGCTGTTTTTT
TRBJ1-5,-,TRBV4-1,TRBD1,CASSQGTGNQPQHF,TGCGCCAGCAGCCAGGGGACAGGGAATCAGCCCCAGCATTTT
TRBJ2-1,-,TRBV7-8,-,CASSLVFLPLLNEQFF,TGTGCCAGCAGCTTAGTGTTTTTGCCGTTACTCAATGAGCAGTTCTTC
TRBJ2-6,few,TRBV28,-,CASTESSGANVLTF,TGTGCCAGCACCGAAAGCTCTGGGGCCAACGTCCTGACTTTC
TRBJ2-7,-,TRBV29-1,-,CSVLVTPYEQYF,TGCAGCGTTCTGGTAACCCCCTACGAGCAGTACTTC
TRBJ1-1,-,TRBV18,-,CASSPGGKDTEAFF,TGTGCCAGCTCACCAGGGGGGAAGGACACTGAAGCTTTCTTT
TRBJ1-4,-,TRBV6-5,TRBD1,CASSYSRGGGREKLFF,TGTGCCAGCAGTTACTCGAGAGGGGGCGGAAGGGAAAAACTGTTTTTT
TRBJ2-7,-,TRBV5-5,-,CASSLRGARPSYEQYF,TGTGCCAGCAGCTTGCGTGGGGCCCGACCATCCTACGAGCAGTACTTC
TRBJ1-5,-,TRBV5-1,-,CASSLARGRPQHF,TGCGCCAGCAGCTTGGCGCGGGGTCGGCCCCAGCATTTT
TRBJ2-7,few,TRBV7-9,-,CASSFSSYEQYF,TGTGCCAGCAGCTTTAGCTCCTACGAGCAGTACTTC
TRBJ2-3,-,TRBV12-5,TRBD1,CASGLAEKKTGSGTDTQYF,TGTGCTAGTGGTTTGGCCGAAAAGAAGACAGGGAGTGGCACAGATACGCAGTATTTT
TRBJ2-7,-,TRBV6-1,-,CASSPTGFYEQYF,TGTGCCAGCAGTCCAACAGGATTCTACGAGCAGTACTTC
TRBJ2-7,-,TRBV18,-,CASSPPKGGTHEQYF,TGTGCCAGCTCACCACCGAAGGGCGGGACCCACGAGCAGTACTTC
TRBJ1-1,many,TRBV10-2,-,CASRGDTEAFF,TGCGCCAGCAGAGGAGATACTGAAGCTTTCTTT
TRBJ1-4,-,TRBV4-1,-,CASSQVIGAGSNEKLFF,TGCGCCAGCAGCCAAGTCATTGGTGCAGGATCAAATGAAAAACTGTTTTTT
TRBJ1-4,-,TRBV10-2,-,CASSQTFGEKLFF,TGCGCCAGCAGCCAGACATTTGGGGAAAAACTGTTTTTT
TRBJ1-1,once,TRBV18,-,CASSPLSPGVDTEAFF,TGTGCCAGCTCACCACTTTCCCCGGGAGTGGACACTGAAGCTTTCTTT
TRBJ1-1,-,TRBV19,TRBD1,CASSSTGDTEAFF,TGTGCCAGTAGTTCAACAGGGGACACTGAAGCTTTCTTT
TRBJ2-5,few,TRBV30,TRBD2,CAWSFGWGAGQETQYF,TGTGCCTGGAGTTTTGGGTGGGGAGCGGGACAAGAGACCCAGTACTTC
TRBJ2-7,-,TRBV4-1,TRBD2,CASSQVRVGTSGSYEQYF,TGCGCCAGCAGCCAAGTACGAGTTGGGACTAGCGGGAGCTACGAGCAGTACTTC
TRBJ2-2,-,TRBV5-1,-,CASSLGGANTGELFF,TGCGCCAGCAGCTTGGGGGGAGCGAACACCGGGGAGCTGTTTTTT
TRBJ2-1,many,TRBV11-2,TRBD2,CASSPRGLANYNEQFF,TGTGCCAGCAGCCCTAGGGGACTAGCCAACTACAATGAGCAGTTCTTC
TRBJ2-7,-,TRBV6-5,TRBD1,CASSYVIGTAYEQYF,TGTGCCAGCAGTTACGTTATTGGGACAGCCTACGAGCAGTACTTC
TRBJ2-3,-,TRBV11-3,-,CASSLDGGGDTQYF,TGTGCCAGCAGCTTAGATGGAGGGGGAGATACGCAGTATTTT
TRBJ1-1,-,TRBV5-8,-,CASSLSMNTEAFF,TGTGCCAGCAGCCTAAGTATGAACACTGAAGCTTTCTTT
TRBJ2-1,-,TRBV5-1,TRBD2,CASSLGVAGNEQFF,TGCGCCAGCAGCTTGGGGGTAGCGGGGAACGAGCAGTTCTTC
TRBJ2-5,many,TRBV2,TRBD2,CASSGIPRGAQYF,TGTGCCAGCAGTGGAATCCCCCGGGGGGCCCAGTACTTC
TRBJ2-7,-,TRBV28,-,CASSLPGDQGGEQYF,TGTGCCAGCAGTTTACCCGGGGATCAGGGTGGCGAGCAGTACTTC